The present TCR beta chain was sequenced within a study of T cell responses to AZD1222 COVID-19 vaccine (dated by TCRdb to the early 2020s). Study-level background: A total of just over 230 trial participants underwent TCR sequencing, of whom about 200 received two doses of AZD1222 and about 25 received two doses of the MenACWY control vaccine. Trial participants were enrolled by age into 18-55, 56-69 and 70-plus year subgroups, with 148, 28 and 57 TCR-sequenced participants respectively.

V is cut back by 4 bases and J by 7 bases, with 2 bases in the junction unmatched. The CDR3 has 15 amino acids, counting the end cysteine and phenylalanine. Left in the record is the CDR3 DNA by itself, 45 bases read in frame from the first base. CDR1 and CDR2, per the germline V gene, are SGHTA and FQGTGA. Broad study findings and their caveats: Epitopes outside the regions mutated in the B.1.351 and B.1.1.7 variants were reportedly recognized by nearly half of the unique spike-specific TCRs. Vaccine-associated CD4 TCRs spanned the whole spike protein, with dominant responses in regions 160-218 and 743-854. Conclusions about previously exposed vaccinees were limited because only a handful of AZD1222 recipients were SARS-CoV-2 seropositive at baseline. In the small 56-69-year group, the increase in depth fell short of significance, most likely because of low power. Spike-specific TCR breadth and depth rose significantly after two AZD1222 doses compared with day 0 and with MenACWY recipients. Participants were mostly white British, with more females than males. The authors suggested clonal diversity may have been underestimated. Because no day 14 peak-response samples were available, the repertoires could be characterized only after the peak T cell response.

The time point label for this specimen denotes: about 28 days (+/-7) after the second vaccine dose. What the treatment or condition label conveys for this sample: meningococcal conjugate vaccine given as trial control. Samples from vaccinated people were obtained from the UK trials COV001 and COV002, which included a single-blind randomized controlled phase 2/3 trial of AZD1222 (ChAdOx1 nCoV-19) in healthy adults. For TCRbeta chain sequencing, PBMC samples were collected from trial participants at day 0 and at day 28 after the second dose. Concerning this clone itself: The target of this receptor is not known. Per-base quality was not reported, and no clone a single base away is much larger than it.

The CDR3 regions of human TCRbeta chains were analyzed by immunosequencing. Per the original workflow: Repertoire TCRs were matched against a reference library of SARS-CoV-2-specific TCRs generated with the MIRA antigen-specificity platform. Breadth was defined as the fraction of unique TCRs that were SARS-CoV-2-associated, and depth was defined as the fraction of total T cells that were SARS-CoV-2-associated. Using the MIRA data, each spike-specific TCR was mapped to the spike region that the TCR reacts to and placed in a CD4 or CD8 class. Log10-transformed breadth and depth values were compared by one-way ANOVA with Sidak's multiple comparisons tests. TCRdb limited this immuneACCESS table to in-frame rearrangements with V and J called. A share of clones is missing; checked studies link under half to unresolved V genes, and the rest is unexplained. Clone size and V and J calls were adopted from that table, with D and trimming inferred from the DNA. In all, the sample holds approximately 140,000 clones, and under 95% of those were seen once. The biggest ten clones account for roughly 7.5% of the sample.

The sample in question was peripheral blood, obtained 28 days after the second dose of the MenACWY control vaccine. The receptor chain draws on TRBV7-3 and TRBJ2-1, with 15 middle bases fitting TRBD2. This clonotype originated in an adult who received the MenACWY meningococcal vaccine as a control. The DNA sequence is given as TGTGCCAGCAGCTCCGGGACTAGCGGGGGGAATGAGCAGTTCTTC. Its translation is CASSSGTSGGNEQFF.